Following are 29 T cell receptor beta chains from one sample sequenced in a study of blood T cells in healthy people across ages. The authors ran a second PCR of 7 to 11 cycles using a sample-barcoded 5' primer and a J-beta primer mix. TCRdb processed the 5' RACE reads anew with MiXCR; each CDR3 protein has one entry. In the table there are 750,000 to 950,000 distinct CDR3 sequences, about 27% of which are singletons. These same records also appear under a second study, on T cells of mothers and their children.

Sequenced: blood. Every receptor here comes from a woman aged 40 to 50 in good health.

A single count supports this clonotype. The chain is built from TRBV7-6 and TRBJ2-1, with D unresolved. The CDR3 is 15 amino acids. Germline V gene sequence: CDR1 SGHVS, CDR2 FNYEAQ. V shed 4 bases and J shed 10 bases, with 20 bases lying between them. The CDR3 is CASSSLGRGTYEQFF. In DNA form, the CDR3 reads TGTGCCAGCAGCTCCCTTGGAAGAGGAACCTACGAGCAGTTCTTC.

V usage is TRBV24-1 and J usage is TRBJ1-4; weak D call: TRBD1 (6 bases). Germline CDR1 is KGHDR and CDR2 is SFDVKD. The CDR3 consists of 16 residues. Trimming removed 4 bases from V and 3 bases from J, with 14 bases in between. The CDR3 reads CATSDLHRESNEKLFF. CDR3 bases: TGTGCCACCAGTGACCTTCACAGGGAGTCTAATGAAAAACTGTTTTTT.

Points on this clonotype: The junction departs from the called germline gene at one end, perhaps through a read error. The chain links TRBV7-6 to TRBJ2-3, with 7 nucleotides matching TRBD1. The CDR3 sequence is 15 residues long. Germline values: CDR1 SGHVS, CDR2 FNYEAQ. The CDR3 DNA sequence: TGTGCTAGCAGCACCGGGACAGCAAGTGTGGATACGCAGTATTTT. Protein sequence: CASSTGTASVDTQYF.

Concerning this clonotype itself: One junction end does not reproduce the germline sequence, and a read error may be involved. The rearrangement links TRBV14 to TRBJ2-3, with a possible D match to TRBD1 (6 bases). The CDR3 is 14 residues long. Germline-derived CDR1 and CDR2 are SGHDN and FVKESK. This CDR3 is CASGQAGAADTQYF. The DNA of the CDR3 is TGTGCCAGCGGCCAGGCAGGGGCGGCAGATACGCAGTATTTT.

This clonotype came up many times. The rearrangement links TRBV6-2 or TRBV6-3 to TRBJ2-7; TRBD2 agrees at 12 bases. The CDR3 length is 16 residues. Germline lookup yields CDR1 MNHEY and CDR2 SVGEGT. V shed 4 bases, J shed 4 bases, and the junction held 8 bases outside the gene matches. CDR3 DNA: TGTGCCAGCAGTTTCGGACTAGCGGGGAACCTATACGAGCAGTACTTC. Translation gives CASSFGLAGNLYEQYF.

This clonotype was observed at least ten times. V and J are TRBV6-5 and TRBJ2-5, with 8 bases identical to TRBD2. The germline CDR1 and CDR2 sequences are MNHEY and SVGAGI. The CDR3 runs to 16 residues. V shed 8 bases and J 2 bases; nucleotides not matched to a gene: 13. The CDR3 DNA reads TGTGCCAGCGTACCGAGCGGCGGGGGGCCGCAAGAGACCCAGTACTTC. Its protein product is CASVPSGGGPQETQYF.

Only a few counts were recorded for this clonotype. DNA of the CDR3: TGCGCCAGCAGCCAATCCAGACAGGGCTCGTTGCATGGCTACACCTTC. This encodes CASSQSRQGSLHGYTF. The chain carries TRBV4-3 and TRBJ1-2; TRBD1 aligns across 7 bases. The CDR3 extends over 16 amino acids. V lost 2 bases to trimming and J lost 6 bases; unmatched junction nucleotides: 12. The germline V gene has CDR1 LGHNA and CDR2 YSLEER.

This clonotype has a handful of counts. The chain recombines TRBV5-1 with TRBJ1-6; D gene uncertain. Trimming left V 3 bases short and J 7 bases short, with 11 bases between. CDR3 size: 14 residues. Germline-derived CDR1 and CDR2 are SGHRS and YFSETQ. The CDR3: CASSSYSGNSPLHF. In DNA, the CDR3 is TGCGCCAGCAGCTCCTATAGTGGGAATTCACCCCTCCACTTT.

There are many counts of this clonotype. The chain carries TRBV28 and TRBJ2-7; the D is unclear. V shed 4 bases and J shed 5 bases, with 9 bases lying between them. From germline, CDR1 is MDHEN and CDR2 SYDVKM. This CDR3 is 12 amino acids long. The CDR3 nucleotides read TGTGCCAGCAGTTCTCGGTCACACGAGCAGTACTTC. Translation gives CASSSRSHEQYF.

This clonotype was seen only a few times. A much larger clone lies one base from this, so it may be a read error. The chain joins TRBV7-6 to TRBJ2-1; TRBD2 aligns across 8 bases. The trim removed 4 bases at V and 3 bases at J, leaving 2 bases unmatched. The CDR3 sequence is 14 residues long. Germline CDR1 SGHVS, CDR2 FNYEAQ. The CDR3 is CASSCSGVYNEQFF. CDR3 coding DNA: TGTGCCAGCAGCTGTAGCGGGGTCTACAATGAGCAGTTCTTC.

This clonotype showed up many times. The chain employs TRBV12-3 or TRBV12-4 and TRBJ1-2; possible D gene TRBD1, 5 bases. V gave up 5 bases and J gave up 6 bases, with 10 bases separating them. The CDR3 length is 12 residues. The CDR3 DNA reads TGTGCCAGCAGTCCGGGGACTAATGGCTACACCTTC. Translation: CASSPGTNGYTF.

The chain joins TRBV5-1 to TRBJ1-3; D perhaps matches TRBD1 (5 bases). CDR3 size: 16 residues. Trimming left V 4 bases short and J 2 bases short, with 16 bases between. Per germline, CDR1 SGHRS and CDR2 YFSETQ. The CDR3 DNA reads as TGCGCCAGCAGCCCGGCTGGGGCTCGGGCTGGAAACACCATATATTTT. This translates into CASSPAGARAGNTIYF.

The DNA of the CDR3 is TGTGCCATCAGTGAAGGGACTGCTAACACTGAAGCTTTCTTT. Translating it yields CAISEGTANTEAFF. This sequence joins TRBV10-3 and TRBJ1-1, with D perhaps TRBD1 (5 bases). The CDR3 spans 14 residues. Germline CDR1 and CDR2: ENHRY and SYGVKD. V lost 3 bases and J lost 2, with 10 bases in between.

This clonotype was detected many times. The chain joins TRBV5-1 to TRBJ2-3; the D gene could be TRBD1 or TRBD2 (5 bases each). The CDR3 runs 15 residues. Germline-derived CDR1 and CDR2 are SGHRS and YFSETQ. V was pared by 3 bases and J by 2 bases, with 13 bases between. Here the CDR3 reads CASSSGTSNTDTQYF. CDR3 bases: TGCGCCAGCAGCTCCGGGACCTCAAACACAGATACGCAGTATTTT.

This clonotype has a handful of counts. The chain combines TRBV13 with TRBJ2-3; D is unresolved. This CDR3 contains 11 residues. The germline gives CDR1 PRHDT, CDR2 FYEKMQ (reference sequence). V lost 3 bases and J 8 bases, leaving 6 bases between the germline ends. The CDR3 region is CASSFGSTQYF. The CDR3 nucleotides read TGTGCCAGCAGCTTCGGTTCTACGCAGTATTTT.

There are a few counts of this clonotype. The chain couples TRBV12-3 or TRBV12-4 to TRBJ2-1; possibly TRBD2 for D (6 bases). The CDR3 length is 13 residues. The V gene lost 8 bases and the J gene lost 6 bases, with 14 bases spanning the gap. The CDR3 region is CASRDWKSNEQFF. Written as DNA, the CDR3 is TGTGCCAGCCGGGACTGGAAAAGCAATGAGCAGTTCTTC.

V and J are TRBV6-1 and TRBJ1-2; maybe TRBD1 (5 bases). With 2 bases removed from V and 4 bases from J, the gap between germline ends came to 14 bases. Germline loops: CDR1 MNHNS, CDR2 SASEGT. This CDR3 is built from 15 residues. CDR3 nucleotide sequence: TGTGCCAGCAGTGAAAAGGAGGGGTGGGGCTATGGCTACACCTTC. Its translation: CASSEKEGWGYGYTF.

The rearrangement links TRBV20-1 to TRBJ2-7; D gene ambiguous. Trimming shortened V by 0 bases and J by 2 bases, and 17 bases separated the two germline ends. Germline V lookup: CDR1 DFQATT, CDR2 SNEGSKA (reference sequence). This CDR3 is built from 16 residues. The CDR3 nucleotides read TGCAGTGCTAGAGATCTTAATGTCGCCCACCCCTACGAGCAGTACTTC. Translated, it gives CSARDLNVAHPYEQYF.

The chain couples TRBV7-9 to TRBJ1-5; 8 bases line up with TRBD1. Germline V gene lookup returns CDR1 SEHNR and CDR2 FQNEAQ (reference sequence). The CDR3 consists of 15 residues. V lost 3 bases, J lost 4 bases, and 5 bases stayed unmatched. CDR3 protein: CASSFSTGANQPQHF. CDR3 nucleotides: TGTGCCAGCAGCTTCTCGACAGGGGCTAATCAGCCCCAGCATTTT.

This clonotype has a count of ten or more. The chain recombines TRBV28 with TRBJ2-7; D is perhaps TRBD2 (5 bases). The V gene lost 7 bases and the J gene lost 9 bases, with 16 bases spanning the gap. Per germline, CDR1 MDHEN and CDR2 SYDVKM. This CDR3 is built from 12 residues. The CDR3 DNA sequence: TGTGCCAGCATTGACCGGGGTTCTGGGCAGTACTTC. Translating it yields CASIDRGSGQYF.

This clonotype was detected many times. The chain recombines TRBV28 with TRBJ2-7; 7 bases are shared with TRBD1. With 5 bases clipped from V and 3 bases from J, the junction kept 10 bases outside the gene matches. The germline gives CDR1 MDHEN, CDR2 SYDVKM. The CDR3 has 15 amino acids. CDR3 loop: CASSGFLGQIYEQYF. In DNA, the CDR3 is TGTGCCAGCAGTGGGTTCTTGGGACAGATCTACGAGCAGTACTTC. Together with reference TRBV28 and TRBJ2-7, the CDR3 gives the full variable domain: DVKVTQSSRYLVKRTGEKVFLECVQDMDHENMFWYRQDPGLGLRLIYFSYDVKMKEKGDIPEGYSVSREKKERFSLILESASTNQTSMYLCASSGFLGQIYEQYFGPGTRLTVT.

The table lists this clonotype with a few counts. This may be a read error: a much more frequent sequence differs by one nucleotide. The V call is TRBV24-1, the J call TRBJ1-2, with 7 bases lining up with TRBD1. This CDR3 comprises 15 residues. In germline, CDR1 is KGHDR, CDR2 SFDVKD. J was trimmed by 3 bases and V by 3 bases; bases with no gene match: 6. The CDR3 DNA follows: TGTGCCACCAGTGATACTCAGGGGGTTCACTATGGCTACACCTTC. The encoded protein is CATSDTQGVHYGYTF.

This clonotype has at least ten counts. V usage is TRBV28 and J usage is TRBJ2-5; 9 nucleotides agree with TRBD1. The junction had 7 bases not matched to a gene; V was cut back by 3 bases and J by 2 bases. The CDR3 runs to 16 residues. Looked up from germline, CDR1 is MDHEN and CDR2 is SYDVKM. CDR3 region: CASSFPDRGQQETQYF. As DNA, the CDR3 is TGTGCCAGCAGTTTCCCGGACAGGGGTCAACAAGAGACCCAGTACTTC. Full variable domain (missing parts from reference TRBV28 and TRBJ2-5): DVKVTQSSRYLVKRTGEKVFLECVQDMDHENMFWYRQDPGLGLRLIYFSYDVKMKEKGDIPEGYSVSREKKERFSLILESASTNQTSMYLCASSFPDRGQQETQYFGPGTRLLVL.

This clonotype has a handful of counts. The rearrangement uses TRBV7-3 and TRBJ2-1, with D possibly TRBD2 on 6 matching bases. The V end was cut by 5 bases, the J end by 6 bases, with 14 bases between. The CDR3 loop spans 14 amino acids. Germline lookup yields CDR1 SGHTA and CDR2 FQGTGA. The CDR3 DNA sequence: TGTGCCAGCAGCGGTGGGACTCCAGGCAATGAGCAGTTCTTC. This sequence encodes CASSGGTPGNEQFF.

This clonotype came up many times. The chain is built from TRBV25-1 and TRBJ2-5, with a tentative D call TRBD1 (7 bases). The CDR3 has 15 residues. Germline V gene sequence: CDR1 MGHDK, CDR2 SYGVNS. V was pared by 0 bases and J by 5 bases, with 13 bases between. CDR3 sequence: CASSEYDRAGETQYF. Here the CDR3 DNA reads TGTGCCAGCAGTGAATACGACAGGGCGGGGGAGACCCAGTACTTC.

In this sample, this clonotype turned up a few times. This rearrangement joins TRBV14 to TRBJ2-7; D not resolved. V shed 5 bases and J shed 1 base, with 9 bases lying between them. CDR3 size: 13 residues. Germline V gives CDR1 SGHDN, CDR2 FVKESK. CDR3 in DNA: TGTGCCAGCAGCAAACGTAGTTCCTACGAGCAGTACTTC. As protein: CASSKRSSYEQYF.

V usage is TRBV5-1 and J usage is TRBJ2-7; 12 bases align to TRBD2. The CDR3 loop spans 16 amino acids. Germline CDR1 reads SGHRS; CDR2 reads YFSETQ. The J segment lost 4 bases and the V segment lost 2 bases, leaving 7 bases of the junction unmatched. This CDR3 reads CASSLVGLAGSYEQYF. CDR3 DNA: TGCGCCAGCAGCTTAGTTGGACTAGCGGGATCGTACGAGCAGTACTTC.

The CDR3 DNA is TGCAGTGCTAGGCCGAGGGGGGTTTATGGCTACACCTTC. Translated, it gives CSARPRGVYGYTF. The chain is built from TRBV20-1 and TRBJ1-2; tentative D call: TRBD1 (6 bases). This CDR3 has 13 amino acids. Trimming cost V 3 bases and J 5 bases, with 13 bases left between them. Germline CDR1 is DFQATT and CDR2 is SNEGSKA (reference sequence).

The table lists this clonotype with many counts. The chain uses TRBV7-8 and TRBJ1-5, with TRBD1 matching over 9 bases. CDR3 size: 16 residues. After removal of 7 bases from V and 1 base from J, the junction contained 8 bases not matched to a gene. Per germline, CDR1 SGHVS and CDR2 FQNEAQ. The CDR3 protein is CASIPDRGMSNQPQHF. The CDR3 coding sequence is TGTGCCAGCATCCCGGACAGGGGTATGAGCAATCAGCCCCAGCATTTT.